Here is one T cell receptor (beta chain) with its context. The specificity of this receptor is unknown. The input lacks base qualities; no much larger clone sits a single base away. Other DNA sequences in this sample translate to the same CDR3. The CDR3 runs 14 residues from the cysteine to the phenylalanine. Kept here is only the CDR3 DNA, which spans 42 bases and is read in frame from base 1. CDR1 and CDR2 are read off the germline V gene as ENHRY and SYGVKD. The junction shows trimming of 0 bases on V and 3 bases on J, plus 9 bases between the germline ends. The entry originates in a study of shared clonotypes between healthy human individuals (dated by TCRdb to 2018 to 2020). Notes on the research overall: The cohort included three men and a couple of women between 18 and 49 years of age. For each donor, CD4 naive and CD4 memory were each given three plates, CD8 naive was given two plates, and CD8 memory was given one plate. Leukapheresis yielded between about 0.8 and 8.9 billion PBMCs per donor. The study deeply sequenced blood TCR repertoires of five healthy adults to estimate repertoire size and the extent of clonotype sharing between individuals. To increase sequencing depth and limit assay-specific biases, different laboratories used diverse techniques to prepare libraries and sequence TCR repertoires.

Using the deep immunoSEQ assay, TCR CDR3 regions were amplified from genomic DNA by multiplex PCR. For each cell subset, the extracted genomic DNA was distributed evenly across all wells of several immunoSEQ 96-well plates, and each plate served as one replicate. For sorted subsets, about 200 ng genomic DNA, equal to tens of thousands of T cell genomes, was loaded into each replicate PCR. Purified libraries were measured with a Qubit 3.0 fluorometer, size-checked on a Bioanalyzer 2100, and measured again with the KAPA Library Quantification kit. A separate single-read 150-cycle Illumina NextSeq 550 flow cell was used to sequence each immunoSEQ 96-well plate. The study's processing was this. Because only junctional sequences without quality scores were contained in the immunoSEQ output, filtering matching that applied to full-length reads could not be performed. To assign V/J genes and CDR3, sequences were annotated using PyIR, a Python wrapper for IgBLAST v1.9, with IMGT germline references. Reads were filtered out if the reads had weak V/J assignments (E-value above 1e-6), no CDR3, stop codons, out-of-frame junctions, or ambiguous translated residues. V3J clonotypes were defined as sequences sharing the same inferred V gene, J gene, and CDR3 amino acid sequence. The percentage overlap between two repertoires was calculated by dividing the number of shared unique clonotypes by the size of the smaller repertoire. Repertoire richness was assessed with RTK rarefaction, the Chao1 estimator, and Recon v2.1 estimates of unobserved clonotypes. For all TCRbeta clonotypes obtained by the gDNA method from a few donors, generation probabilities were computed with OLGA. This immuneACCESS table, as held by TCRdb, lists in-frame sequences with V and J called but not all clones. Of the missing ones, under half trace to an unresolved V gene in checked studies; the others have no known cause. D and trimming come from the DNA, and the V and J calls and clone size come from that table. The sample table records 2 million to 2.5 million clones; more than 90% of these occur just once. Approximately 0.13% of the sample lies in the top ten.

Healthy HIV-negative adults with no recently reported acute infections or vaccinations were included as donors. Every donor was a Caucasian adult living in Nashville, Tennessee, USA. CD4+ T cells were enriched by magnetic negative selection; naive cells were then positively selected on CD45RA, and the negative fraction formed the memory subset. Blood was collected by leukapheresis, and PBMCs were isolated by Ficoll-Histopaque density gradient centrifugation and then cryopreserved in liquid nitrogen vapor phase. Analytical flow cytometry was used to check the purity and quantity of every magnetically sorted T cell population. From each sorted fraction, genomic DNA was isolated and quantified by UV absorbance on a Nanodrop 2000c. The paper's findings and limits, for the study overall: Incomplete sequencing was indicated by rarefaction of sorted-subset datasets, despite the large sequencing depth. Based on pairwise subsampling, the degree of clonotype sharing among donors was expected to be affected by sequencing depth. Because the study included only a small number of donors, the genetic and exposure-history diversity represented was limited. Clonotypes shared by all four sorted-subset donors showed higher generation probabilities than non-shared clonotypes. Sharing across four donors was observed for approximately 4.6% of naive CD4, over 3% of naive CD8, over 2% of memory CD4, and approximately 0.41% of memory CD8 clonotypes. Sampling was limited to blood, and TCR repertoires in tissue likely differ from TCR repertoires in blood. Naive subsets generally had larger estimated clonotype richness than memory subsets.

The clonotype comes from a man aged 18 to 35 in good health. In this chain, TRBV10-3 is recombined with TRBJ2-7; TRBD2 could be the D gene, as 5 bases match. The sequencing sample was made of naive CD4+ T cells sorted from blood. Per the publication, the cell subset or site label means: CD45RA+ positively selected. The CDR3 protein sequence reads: CAISESTGSYEQYF. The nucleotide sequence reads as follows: TGTGCCATCAGTGAGTCGACGGGAAGCTACGAGCAGTACTTC.